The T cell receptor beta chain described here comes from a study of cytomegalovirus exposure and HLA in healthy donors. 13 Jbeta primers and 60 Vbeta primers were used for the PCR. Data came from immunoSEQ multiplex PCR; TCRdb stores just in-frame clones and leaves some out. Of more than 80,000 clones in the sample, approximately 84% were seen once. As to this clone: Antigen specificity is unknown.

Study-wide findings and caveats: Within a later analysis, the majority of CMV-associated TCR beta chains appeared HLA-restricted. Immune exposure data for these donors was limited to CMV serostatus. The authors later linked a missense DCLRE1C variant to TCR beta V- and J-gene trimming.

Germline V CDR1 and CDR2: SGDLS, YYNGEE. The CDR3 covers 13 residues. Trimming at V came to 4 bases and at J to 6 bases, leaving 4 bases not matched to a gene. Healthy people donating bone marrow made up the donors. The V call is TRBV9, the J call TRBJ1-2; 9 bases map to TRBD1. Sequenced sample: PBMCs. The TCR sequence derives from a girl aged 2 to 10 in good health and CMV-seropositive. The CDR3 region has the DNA TGTGCCAGCAGCTCGGGACAGGGAGATGGCTACACCTTC. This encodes CASSSGQGDGYTF.